This is a list of T cell receptor beta chains from one sample in a study of Ad26.COV2.S vaccination and SARS-CoV-2 variants. Libraries were prepared by immunoSEQ multiplex PCR; TCRdb keeps only in-frame clonotypes and omits some of them. Of about 350,000 clones in the sample, more than 85% were seen once. The sequencing here drew on peripheral blood, taken in a trial of Ad26.COV2.S vaccine versus placebo. The receptors stem from a person between 18 and 65 years old who received the Ad26.COV2.S COVID-19 vaccine or a placebo. The CDR3 runs from the conserved cysteine through the conserved F or W. A D gene is named only where the DNA matches it firmly. For some rows the clone size is stated as once, few or many, or as a class when expanded; others skip it.

D gene | clone size | J gene | V gene | CDR3 length | CDR3 DNA | CDR3 protein
TRBD1 | once | TRBJ1-1 | TRBV2 | 15 | TGTGCCAGCAGAGGAGGACAGGCCGCGGGAACTGAAGCTTTCTTT | CASRGGQAAGTEAFF
- | - | TRBJ2-7 | TRBV5-6 | 14 | TGTGCCAGCAGCTTGCGGACACTAGACAGCGAGCAGTACTTC | CASSLRTLDSEQYF
- | - | TRBJ2-3 | TRBV28 | 15 | TGTGCCAGCAGTTCTGGCGGGGCAGAGAGAGATACGCAGTATTTT | CASSSGGAERDTQYF
- | - | TRBJ2-3 | TRBV18 | 16 | TGTGCCAGCTCACCCACGAGGGTGGTCAAAACAGATACGCAGTATTTT | CASSPTRVVKTDTQYF
TRBD2 | - | TRBJ2-5 | TRBV6-5 | 16 | TGTGCCAGCAGTTTCGGGACTAGCGGGCCACAAGAGACCCAGTACTTC | CASSFGTSGPQETQYF
TRBD1 | - | TRBJ1-1 | TRBV28 | 12 | TGTGCCAGCAGTTTCCGGGACAGAGAAGCTTTCTTT | CASSFRDREAFF
TRBD1 | - | TRBJ1-4 | TRBV5-6 | 15 | TGTGCCAGCAGTCGTGGTGGGACAGGGGATGAAAAACTGTTTTTT | CASSRGGTGDEKLFF
TRBD1 | once | TRBJ1-1 | TRBV6-5 | 14 | TGTGCCAGCAGGCGCAAAGGGACAGCGGGTGAAGCTTTCTTT | CASRRKGTAGEAFF
- | - | TRBJ1-1 | TRBV6-1 | 15 | TGTGCCAGCAGTGAACTGGGAGATATGAACACTGAAGCTTTCTTT | CASSELGDMNTEAFF
- | - | TRBJ2-1 | TRBV3-1/TRBV3-2 | 13 | TGTGCCAGCAGCCAAGGCTCGGAGAATGAGCAGTTCTTC | CASSQGSENEQFF
- | - | TRBJ2-2 | TRBV28 | 14 | TGTGCCAGCCTATTGGACCTAGGGGGCGGGGAGCTGTTTTTT | CASLLDLGGGELFF
- | - | TRBJ1-1 | TRBV28 | 15 | TGTGCCAGCAGCACCCTGGGAGGGGAGAACACTGAAGCTTTCTTT | CASSTLGGENTEAFF
- | - | TRBJ2-1 | TRBV9 | 16 | TGTGCCAGCAGCGTAGGCCCCCAGGGGCAGAGCAATGAGCAGTTCTTC | CASSVGPQGQSNEQFF
- | - | TRBJ1-2 | TRBV5-1 | 16 | TGCGCCAGCAGCTTGCAACGACCGCCGGACGGGTATGGCTACACCTTC | CASSLQRPPDGYGYTF
TRBD2 | - | TRBJ2-7 | TRBV19 | 14 | TGTGCCAGTAGTAGGGCTAGCGGGTCCTACGAGCAGTACTTC | CASSRASGSYEQYF
TRBD2 | - | TRBJ2-5 | TRBV11-3 | 16 | TGTGCCAGCAGCTCAGGACTAGCGGGGGGGCAAGAGACCCAGTACTTC | CASSSGLAGGQETQYF
TRBD1 | - | TRBJ2-2 | TRBV5-1 | 15 | TGCGCCAGCAGCCAGGGACAGGGAGGCACCGGGGAGCTGTTTTTT | CASSQGQGGTGELFF
TRBD1 | - | TRBJ1-1 | TRBV14 | 14 | TGTGCCAGCAGCTCCGGACAGGGCTGGACTGAAGCTTTCTTT | CASSSGQGWTEAFF
TRBD1 | - | TRBJ1-4 | TRBV6-1 | 16 | TGTGCCAGCAGTGAAGGTGTGGGACAGGGATTTAAAAAACTGTTTTTT | CASSEGVGQGFKKLFF
- | - | TRBJ1-6 | TRBV6-5 | 14 | TGTGCCAGCAGGGGCGACTGGGTTGGGCCACCCCTCCACTTT | CASRGDWVGPPLHF
TRBD1 | once | TRBJ1-4 | TRBV28 | 15 | TGTGCCAGCAGTGAAACAGGGGGCCACTTAGGAAAACTGTTTTTT | CASSETGGHLGKLFF
- | - | TRBJ1-2 | TRBV21-1 | 12 | TGTGCCAACAAGGTGGGAGACTATGGCTACACCTTC | CANKVGDYGYTF
TRBD1 | few | TRBJ1-4 | TRBV7-9 | 14 | TGTGCCAGCAGCCCCATACAGGGGGCAGAAAAACTGTTTTTT | CASSPIQGAEKLFF
- | - | TRBJ1-1 | TRBV5-1 | 14 | TGCGCCAGCAGCTTCATGACGGGGAACACTGAAGCTTTCTTT | CASSFMTGNTEAFF
- | - | TRBJ2-5 | TRBV19 | 15 | TGTGCCAGTAGCAGACATGCCCCAGGGGAAGAGACCCAGTACTTC | CASSRHAPGEETQYF
- | - | TRBJ2-5 | TRBV7-9 | 12 | TGTGCCACAGGGTGGGGATCAGAGACCCAGTACTTC | CATGWGSETQYF
- | - | TRBJ1-1 | TRBV28 | 11 | TGTGCCAGCAAAGTGAACACTGAAGCTTTCTTT | CASKVNTEAFF
TRBD2 | - | TRBJ2-1 | TRBV9 | 15 | TGTGCCAGCAGCGTAGCGGCGGGGGGCTACAATGAGCAGTTCTTC | CASSVAAGGYNEQFF
TRBD2 | - | TRBJ2-3 | TRBV3-1/TRBV3-2 | 20 | TGTGCCAGCAGCCAAGATCGGTGGACTAGCGGGAGGGCCGGAGCAAATACGCAGTATTTT | CASSQDRWTSGRAGANTQYF
- | once | TRBJ1-2 | TRBV18 | 14 | TGTGCCAGCTCACCACGAGAGGAGTCCTATGGCTACACCTTC | CASSPREESYGYTF
- | - | TRBJ2-7 | TRBV19 | 15 | TGTGCCAGTAGTATTTTGCCAGGGCCCCCCTACGAGCAGTACTTC | CASSILPGPPYEQYF
- | - | TRBJ1-2 | TRBV12-2 | 14 | TGTGCAAGTCGCTTATTCAGTACTAACTATGGCTACACCTTC | CASRLFSTNYGYTF
- | - | TRBJ2-4 | TRBV29-1 | 14 | TGCAGCGTTGAGGGGCAGGGGTGGGGAAACATTCAGTACTTC | CSVEGQGWGNIQYF
- | - | TRBJ2-7 | TRBV3-1/TRBV3-2 | 13 | TGTGCCAGCAGCCTCAATCTCAGGGACGAGCAGTACTTC | CASSLNLRDEQYF
- | - | TRBJ1-1 | TRBV28 | 17 | TGTGCCGCCGGTGAGCCCGCCAGTACTGGGGCGACCACTGAAGCTTTCTTT | CAAGEPASTGATTEAFF
- | - | TRBJ1-1 | TRBV5-1 | 15 | TGCGCCAGCAGCAGGGCCGGGACCCCGGGGACTGAAGCTTTCTTT | CASSRAGTPGTEAFF
TRBD1 | - | TRBJ2-2 | TRBV19 | 17 | TGTGCCAGTAGTATAGATGTGGCCAGGGGGCGTCCCGGGGAGCTGTTTTTT | CASSIDVARGRPGELFF
- | few | TRBJ1-1 | TRBV19 | 14 | TGTGCCAGTAGTATTCAGTGGGCTAACACTGAAGCTTTCTTT | CASSIQWANTEAFF
- | - | TRBJ2-1 | TRBV19 | 14 | TGTGCCAGTAGTATATTGGGACTGAACAATGAGCAGTTCTTC | CASSILGLNNEQFF
- | - | TRBJ1-1 | TRBV18 | 13 | TGTGCCAGCTCACCAACGTTGAACACTGAAGCTTTCTTT | CASSPTLNTEAFF
- | - | TRBJ2-3 | TRBV9 | 14 | TGTGCCAGCAGCGTATCTGGGAATCGAGATACGCAGTATTTT | CASSVSGNRDTQYF
- | - | TRBJ1-1 | TRBV3-1/TRBV3-2 | 15 | TGTGCCAGCAGCACACCTACAGGGACGAACACTGAAGCTTTCTTT | CASSTPTGTNTEAFF
- | - | TRBJ2-7 | TRBV2 | 17 | TGTGCCAGCAGTGAAAAGTGGAACCGGGACGGTTCCTACGAGCAGTACTTC | CASSEKWNRDGSYEQYF
- | - | TRBJ2-1 | TRBV24-1 | 15 | TGTGCCACCAGTGAGAGTCAGGGAGGCAACAATGAGCAGTTCTTC | CATSESQGGNNEQFF
- | - | TRBJ1-2 | TRBV19 | 14 | TGTGCCAGTAGTATAACAGCAGCTAACTATGGCTACACCTTC | CASSITAANYGYTF
- | - | TRBJ1-1 | TRBV18 | 14 | TGTGCCAGCTCACCAACCAGGGGAGACACTGAAGCTTTCTTT | CASSPTRGDTEAFF
- | - | TRBJ1-5 | TRBV6-1 | 15 | TGTGCCAGCAGTGATTTTGTTTTAAACAATCAGCCCCAGCATTTT | CASSDFVLNNQPQHF
TRBD1 | few | TRBJ2-7 | TRBV19 | 15 | TGTGCCAGTAGTATGGCGGGACAGGGAGGATACGAGCAGTACTTC | CASSMAGQGGYEQYF
- | - | TRBJ2-7 | TRBV3-1/TRBV3-2 | 13 | TGTGCCAGCGGGACGGTTAGCTCCTACGAGCAGTACTTC | CASGTVSSYEQYF